The 19 T cell receptor beta chains given below trace back to one sample, sequenced in a study of shared clonotypes between healthy human individuals. Sequencing was performed with immunoSEQ multiplex PCR; in TCRdb, only in-frame clones are kept and a portion is missing. In the table there are 550,000 to 600,000 clones, around three quarters of which are singletons. Material: PBMCs. The receptors originated from a woman aged 35 to 49 in good health. Some clones in this sample may be carry-over from other donors' samples.

The rearrangement joins TRBV28 to TRBJ2-7, with 9 bases lining up with TRBD1. The CDR3 has 14 residues. Germline assignment: CDR1 MDHEN and CDR2 SYDVKM. V was clipped by 7 bases and J by 2 bases; unmatched bases: 6. CDR3 region: CASTLDRGTYEQYF. CDR3 nucleotides: TGTGCCAGCACCTTGGACAGGGGTACCTACGAGCAGTACTTC.

As to this clone: This may stem from a read error, because a much larger clone lies one nucleotide away. The same CDR3 arises from other DNA sequences in this sample as well. The chain's CDR3 is CASSLLGYNEQFF. CDR3 nucleotide sequence: TGTGCCAGCAGCCTGCTAGGTTACAATGAGCAGTTCTTC. The chain uses TRBV7-9 and TRBJ2-1; D call uncertain. Trimming took off 5 bases at V and 4 bases at J, with 9 bases between the two ends. Germline V lookup: CDR1 SEHNR, CDR2 FQNEAQ (reference sequence). This CDR3 spans 13 amino acids.

The chain employs TRBV6-5 and TRBJ2-5; maybe TRBD1 (5 bases). The CDR3 extends over 15 amino acids. From germline, CDR1 is MNHEY and CDR2 SVGAGI. V lost 1 base and J lost 0, with 9 bases in between. The CDR3 DNA reads as TGTGCCAGCAGTTACTTAGGGGCCCACCAAGAGACCCAGTACTTC. Amino acids: CASSYLGAHQETQYF.

The chain uses TRBV7-2 and TRBJ2-7; possible D gene TRBD2, 6 bases. V lost 1 base, J lost 7 bases, and 8 bases lay in between. Germline assignment: CDR1 SGHTA and CDR2 FQGNSA. CDR3 length: 12 residues. This chain's CDR3 is CASSLGRGEQYF. DNA of the CDR3: TGTGCCAGCAGCTTAGGGCGGGGTGAGCAGTACTTC.

The V call is TRBV4-1, the J call TRBJ1-5; D gene ambiguous. V dropped 5 bases and J dropped 0 bases, with 14 bases sitting between them. The CDR3 is 16 amino acids. Germline CDR1 and CDR2: MGHRA and YSYEKL. The CDR3, as DNA: TGCGCCAGCAGCAGAGGCCCTCCTTATAGCAATCAGCCCCAGCATTTT. Amino acid sequence: CASSRGPPYSNQPQHF.

This sequence joins TRBV7-6 and TRBJ2-7; 7 bases are shared with TRBD1. The V gene end was trimmed by 2 bases and the J gene end by 6 bases; junction bases not matched to a gene: 10. This CDR3 region has 15 residues. In germline, CDR1 is SGHVS, CDR2 FNYEAQ. The CDR3 DNA is TGTGCCAGCAGCTTACGCCTGACAGGGCAGTCCGAGCAGTACTTC. It specifies CASSLRLTGQSEQYF.

This clone was seen once. The rearrangement uses TRBV12-5 and TRBJ2-1; no reliable D call. CDR1 and CDR2 (germline): LGHNT, FRNRAP. Between the trimmed V and J ends, which lost 5 bases and 5 bases, there was a span of 13 bases. CDR3 size: 14 residues. This CDR3 reads CASGIGDANNEQFF. CDR3 DNA sequence: TGTGCTAGTGGTATCGGAGACGCGAACAATGAGCAGTTCTTC. The full variable domain, completed using reference TRBV12-5 and TRBJ2-1, is DARVTQTPRHKVTEMGQEVTMRCQPILGHNTVFWYRQTMMQGLELLAYFRNRAPLDDSGMPKDRFSAEMPDATLATLKIQPSEPRDSAVYFCASGIGDANNEQFFGPGTRLTVL.

The chain has TRBV7-2 and TRBJ1-1; 8 bases agree with TRBD1. The CDR3 is made up of 15 amino acids. Trimming removed 2 bases from V and 10 bases from J; junction bases left unmatched: 12. Germline CDR1 SGHTA, CDR2 FQGNSA. The CDR3 spells CASSLYGRGLGRAFF. In nucleotides, the CDR3 is TGTGCCAGCAGCTTATATGGCAGGGGGCTCGGGCGAGCTTTCTTT.

This clone was counted only a few times. The chain recombines TRBV6-6 with TRBJ1-1; tentatively, D is TRBD1 (6 bases). CDR3 length: 15 residues. Germline-derived CDR1 and CDR2 are MNHNY and SVGAGI (reference sequence). The germline V and J ends were trimmed by 5 bases and 3 bases, with 16 bases remaining between them. The CDR3 spells CASSANLQGYTEAFF. The DNA of the CDR3 is TGTGCCAGCAGTGCGAACCTCCAGGGGTACACTGAAGCTTTCTTT.

The gene calls are TRBV2 and TRBJ2-7; the D call may be TRBD1 or TRBD2 (5 bases each). The CDR3 runs to 11 residues. Germline CDR1 and CDR2: SNHLY and FYNNEI. Trimming pared 7 bases from V and 6 bases from J, leaving 10 bases between. The CDR3 loop is CASTYGAEQYF. The CDR3 nucleotides read TGTGCCAGCACCTACGGGGCCGAGCAGTACTTC.

The rearrangement links TRBV15 to TRBJ2-2, with D unclear. CDR1 is LNHNV and CDR2 is YYDKDF in the germline V gene (reference sequence). Trimming pared 1 base from V and 3 bases from J, leaving 9 bases between. The CDR3 consists of 15 residues. The CDR3 nucleotides read TGTGCCACCAGCAGAGGCCGTTTTGACACCGGGGAGCTGTTTTTT. This gives the protein CATSRGRFDTGELFF.

The rearrangement links TRBV2 to TRBJ1-5; D perhaps matches TRBD1 (5 bases). Germline values: CDR1 SNHLY, CDR2 FYNNEI. The V and J ends lost 2 bases and 5 bases respectively, with 22 bases between them. This CDR3 region has 18 residues. The CDR3 region is CASSEMSPLGGDHQPQHF. CDR3 DNA: TGTGCCAGCAGTGAAATGTCCCCACTAGGAGGGGATCATCAGCCCCAGCATTTT.

The gene calls are TRBV9 and TRBJ2-1; D is perhaps TRBD1 (6 bases). The CDR3 has 12 amino acids. Deletions cut 2 bases from V and 12 bases from J, with 12 bases between. Germline CDR1 and CDR2: SGDLS and YYNGEE. CDR3 amino acids: CASSVRGGRQFF. CDR3 sequence (DNA): TGTGCCAGCAGCGTCAGGGGCGGTCGGCAGTTCTTC.

Details on this clone: Other nucleotide sequences from this sample produce the same CDR3. This chain links TRBV14 with TRBJ2-2; D call uncertain. The CDR3 has 15 residues. Germline V gives CDR1 SGHDN, CDR2 FVKESK. V was shortened by 0 bases and J by 2 bases, with 7 bases between the two germline ends. CDR3 DNA sequence: TGTGCCAGCAGCCAAGATCGTCCAAACACCGGGGAGCTGTTTTTT. Amino acids: CASSQDRPNTGELFF.

Of note for this clone: This is likely a read error, given that the CDR3 carries no conserved phenylalanine or tryptophan at its end. The limits of the CDR3 on the DNA are not certain, so only TCRdb's listed CDR3 is given. The V call is TRBV21-1, the J call TRBJ1-3. TRBV21-1 counts as a pseudogene. The CDR3 is 10 residues long, counting both termini. CDR3 loop: CASMLVRLLI.

The chain couples TRBV6-6 to TRBJ2-1; D possibly corresponds to TRBD2 (5 bases). The CDR3 is 13 amino acids. Germline assignment: CDR1 MNHNY and CDR2 SVGAGI (reference sequence). V was pared by 8 bases and J by 1 base, with 9 bases between. CDR3 residues: CASCRDSYNEQFF. The CDR3 DNA reads as TGTGCCAGCTGCCGGGATTCCTACAATGAGCAGTTCTTC.

Many counts were recorded for this clone. The rearrangement joins TRBV18 to TRBJ2-3, with TRBD2 matching 8 bases. Germline CDR1 reads KGHSH; CDR2 reads LQKENI. The V segment lost 6 bases and the J segment 5 bases; nucleotides outside the gene matches: 13. The CDR3 sequence is 16 residues long. The CDR3 DNA follows: TGTGCCAGCTCCCCGGGGATAGCGGGAACTGGAGATACGCAGTATTTT. It is translated as CASSPGIAGTGDTQYF. Combining the CDR3 with reference TRBV18 and TRBJ2-3 gives the whole variable domain NAGVMQNPRHLVRRRGQEARLRCSPMKGHSHVYWYRQLPEEGLKFMVYLQKENIIDESGMPKERFSAEFPKEGPSILRIQQVVRGDSAAYFCASSPGIAGTGDTQYFGPGTRLTVL.

The chain carries TRBV19 and TRBJ2-4, with D uncertain. This CDR3 has 15 amino acids. Germline loops: CDR1 LNHDA, CDR2 SQIVND (reference sequence). Between the trimmed V and J ends, which lost 1 base and 8 bases, there was a span of 15 bases. DNA for the CDR3: TGTGCCAGTAGTATAGGTGGGGTGGTAGGTGACATTCAGTACTTC. It yields the protein CASSIGGVVGDIQYF.

The rearrangement links TRBV4-3 to TRBJ1-4; D unresolved. The germline V gene encodes CDR1 LGHNA and CDR2 YSLEER. This CDR3 is 15 amino acids long. With 0 bases removed from V and 4 bases from J, the gap between germline ends came to 9 bases. Here the CDR3 DNA reads TGCGCCAGCAGCCAAGACTGGCACTATAATGAAAAACTGTTTTTT. It encodes CASSQDWHYNEKLFF.